This section outlines one T cell receptor (beta chain) sequence together with its context. Its antigen is still unknown. This sample was included in a study of graft-versus-host responses after intestinal transplantation. About the research overall: Recipients underwent multivisceral, liver-intestinal, or isolated intestinal transplants. Each patient got anti-thymocyte globulin induction, then tacrolimus and steroids for about 3 years. Overall study findings and caveats: Recipient marrow held GvH clones, some first seen in ileum or blood.

The CDR3 covers 16 residues. Trimming removed 4 bases from V and 6 bases from J; junction bases left unmatched: 12. The germline V gene encodes CDR1 SGHRS and CDR2 YFSETQ. Using immunoSEQ multiplex PCR, the repertoire was profiled, and TCRdb retains in-frame clones only, with some absent. The table shows about 35,000 clones, with over 90% occurring only once. This chain joins TRBV5-1 and TRBJ1-4; 7 bases are a match to TRBD1. The receptor was isolated from a human donor who was the organ donor for an intestinal transplant. The sequencing used unstimulated CD8+ T cells sorted from spleen or lymph node cells, collected before transplant. The CDR3: CASSRDRLGLDEKLFF. The DNA for the CDR3 is TGCGCCAGCAGCCGGGACAGATTGGGTCTTGATGAAAAACTGTTTTTT. The full variable domain, its missing parts supplied by reference TRBV5-1 and TRBJ1-4, is KAGVTQTPRYLIKTRGQQVTLSCSPISGHRSVSWYQQTPGQGLQFLFEYFSETQRNKGNFPGRFSGRQFSNSRSEMNVSTLELGDSALYLCASSRDRLGLDEKLFFGSGTQLSVL.